This paragraph covers one T cell receptor (beta chain) sequence. Its antigen is not known. No conserved phenylalanine or tryptophan ends this CDR3, so it is likely a read error. The DNA is left out, because the CDR3 cannot be placed on it with certainty; the CDR3 is given as TCRdb lists it. Germline assignment: CDR1 MNHNS and CDR2 SASEGT. Inclusive of both ends, the CDR3 amounts to 12 amino acids. The sample comes from a study of cytomegalovirus exposure and HLA in healthy donors. About the research overall: The early release's HLA-typed donors yielded approximately 81 million unique TCRs. General observations from the study: Later analysis identified a missense DCLRE1C variant that was linked to TCR beta V- and J-gene trimming.

60 Vbeta and 13 Jbeta primers were used in PCR. The assay was immunoSEQ multiplex PCR, and TCRdb's table has in-frame clones only and misses some. The sample totals over 100,000 clones. Sequencing used PBMCs. The clonotype comes from a man between 18 and 29 years old in good health and CMV-seronegative. This sequence joins TRBV6-1 and TRBJ2-3; the DNA was not used to check the table's D call, TRBD1. The CDR3 here is CASSPIRDRVAC.